The 25 T cell receptor beta chains below all came from one sample that was sequenced in a study of blood T cells in healthy people across ages. It was with a sample-barcoded 5' primer and a J-beta primer mix that a second PCR of about 6 to 12 cycles was run. TCRdb fed the 5' RACE reads into MiXCR, producing one record per CDR3 protein. In the table there are over a million distinct CDR3 sequences, 40% to 45% of which are singletons. Sequencing was performed on blood. Receptor source: a woman aged 55-75 years in good health.

The chain is built from TRBV9 and TRBJ2-3; possible D gene TRBD1, 5 bases. The germline V gene has CDR1 SGDLS and CDR2 YYNGEE. There are 16 residues in the CDR3. V lost 0 bases and J lost 0, with 11 bases in between. The CDR3 region is CASSVAGSLSTDTQYF. DNA for the CDR3: TGTGCCAGCAGCGTAGCAGGGTCCCTAAGCACAGATACGCAGTATTTT.

A single count supports this clonotype. V usage is TRBV10-3 and J usage is TRBJ1-5; TRBD1 aligns across 9 bases. The germline gives CDR1 ENHRY, CDR2 SYGVKD. The CDR3 covers 14 residues. J was trimmed by 4 bases and V by 4 bases; bases with no gene match: 2. The CDR3, as DNA: TGTGCCATCAGTGCTGGACAGGGGAATCAGCCCCAGCATTTT. Encoded protein: CAISAGQGNQPQHF.

In its sample, this clonotype was seen a few times. This chain links TRBV20-1 with TRBJ2-3; 9 bases align to TRBD2. V gave up 6 bases and J gave up 6 bases; unmatched junction bases: 10. Germline V gene data show CDR1 as DFQATT and CDR2 as SNEGSKA (reference sequence). The CDR3 is made up of 14 amino acids. DNA of the CDR3: TGCAGTGCACGACTAGCGGCAGGGGGGGATACGCAGTATTTT. Translating gives CSARLAAGGDTQYF.

This clonotype was seen only a few times. V and J are TRBV20-1 and TRBJ2-1, with TRBD2 matching over 11 bases. J was trimmed by 5 bases and V by 6 bases; bases with no gene match: 6. The germline V gene has CDR1 DFQATT and CDR2 SNEGSKA (reference sequence). The CDR3 extends over 14 amino acids. In nucleotides, the CDR3 is TGCAGTGCCCGGCTAGCGGGAGGACACAATGAGCAGTTCTTC. The encoded protein is CSARLAGGHNEQFF.

This chain joins TRBV3-1 and TRBJ1-2; TRBD1 matches at 11 bases. CDR1 LGHDT and CDR2 YNNKEL come from the germline V gene (reference sequence). V was pared by 4 bases and J by 4 bases, with 5 bases of the junction left unmatched. The CDR3 totals 15 residues. The CDR3 region is CASSPWTGGGYGYTF. CDR3 in DNA: TGTGCCAGCAGCCCGTGGACAGGGGGCGGCTATGGCTACACCTTC.

There are a few counts of this clonotype. The chain has TRBV20-1 and TRBJ1-6; a weak D match, TRBD1 (5 bases). From germline, CDR1 is DFQATT and CDR2 SNEGSKA (reference sequence). V was trimmed by 4 bases and J by 6 bases, leaving 10 bases between them. The CDR3 extends over 13 amino acids. In DNA, the CDR3 is TGCAGTGCTATAAGGGACTTTAATTCACCCCTCCACTTT. This translates into CSAIRDFNSPLHF.

V usage is TRBV12-3 or TRBV12-4 and J usage is TRBJ1-1; 7 bases line up with TRBD1. The trim removed 6 bases at V and 1 base at J, leaving 8 bases unmatched. The CDR3 is 15 residues long. The CDR3, as DNA: TGTGCCAGCAGCCTCGGACAGGCCAAGAACACTGAAGCTTTCTTT. Its translation: CASSLGQAKNTEAFF.

V gene TRBV20-1 combines with J gene TRBJ2-7; maybe TRBD2 (6 bases). There are 12 residues in the CDR3. V was shortened by 3 bases and J by 6 bases, with 12 bases between the two germline ends. Germline V lookup: CDR1 DFQATT, CDR2 SNEGSKA (reference sequence). CDR3: CSASPPRGEQYF. The CDR3 nucleotides read TGCAGTGCTAGTCCCCCGCGGGGCGAGCAGTACTTC.

The chain recombines TRBV9 with TRBJ2-3; 8 positions match TRBD2. Trimming took 5 bases from V and 2 from J; bases not matched to a gene: 4. This CDR3 has 14 residues. From germline, CDR1 is SGDLS and CDR2 YYNGEE. The CDR3 DNA sequence: TGTGCCAGCAGTACTAGCGGAGACACAGATACGCAGTATTTT. As protein: CASSTSGDTDTQYF. Combining the CDR3 with reference TRBV9 and TRBJ2-3 gives the whole variable domain DSGVTQTPKHLITATGQRVTLRCSPRSGDLSVYWYQQSLDQGLQFLIQYYNGEERAKGNILERFSAQQFPDLHSELNLSSLELGDSALYFCASSTSGDTDTQYFGPGTRLTVL.

The CDR3 DNA is TGTGCCAGCAGCCAAGTGGCGGGAAGGCAAGAGACCCAGTACTTC. This sequence encodes CASSQVAGRQETQYF. The chain carries TRBV4-2 and TRBJ2-5; D may be TRBD2 (6 bases). V lost 1 base and J 2 bases, leaving 11 bases between the germline ends. This CDR3 comprises 15 residues. From germline, CDR1 is LGHNA and CDR2 YNFKEQ.

The sample holds a few counts of this clonotype. This sequence joins TRBV27 and TRBJ2-5; 8 bases line up with TRBD2. V was clipped by 6 bases and J by 11 bases; unmatched bases: 14. Germline V gene lookup returns CDR1 MNHEY and CDR2 SMNVEV (reference sequence). This CDR3 contains 14 residues. CDR3 coding DNA: TGTGCCAGCAGCACGGGCGGGGGGAGAGGAGAGCAGTACTTC. Translated, it gives CASSTGGGRGEQYF.

The chain links TRBV5-1 to TRBJ1-5; 8 positions agree with TRBD1. Unmatched junction bases numbered 8, after V lost 0 bases and J lost 6 bases. The CDR3 loop spans 16 amino acids. The germline V gene encodes CDR1 SGHRS and CDR2 YFSETQ. The CDR3 DNA reads as TGCGCCAGCAGCTTGGGAGTACAGGGGGGAGGTCAGCCCCAGCATTTT. The encoded protein is CASSLGVQGGGQPQHF.

This clonotype was seen a few times. This rearrangement joins TRBV6-2 or TRBV6-3 to TRBJ2-7; the match to TRBD2 covers 9 bases. V was clipped by 5 bases and J by 1 base; unmatched bases: 12. CDR3 length: 17 amino acids. Germline values: CDR1 MNHEY, CDR2 SVGEGT. The chain's CDR3 is CASSLGPRLADSYEQYF. CDR3 DNA sequence: TGTGCCAGCAGTCTTGGCCCCCGACTAGCGGATTCCTACGAGCAGTACTTC.

This clonotype was picked up a small number of times. The chain links TRBV6-5 to TRBJ1-4; D remains ambiguous. The V end was cut by 0 bases, the J end by 10 bases, with 12 bases between. The length of the CDR3 is 14 residues. Germline CDR1 and CDR2: MNHEY and SVGAGI. The chain's CDR3 is CASSYSSTLGKLFF. Written as DNA, the CDR3 is TGTGCCAGCAGTTACTCTTCCACGTTAGGAAAACTGTTTTTT.

The V gene is TRBV29-1, the J gene TRBJ1-1; 7 bases map to TRBD1. CDR1 is SQVTM and CDR2 is ANQGSEA in the germline V gene. CDR3 length equals 14 residues. The V gene end was trimmed by 5 bases and the J gene end by 9 bases; junction bases not matched to a gene: 15. CDR3 loop: CSVKPGTVAGQAFF. In nucleotides, the CDR3 is TGCAGCGTTAAACCGGGGACAGTCGCGGGACAAGCTTTCTTT.

In this sample, this clonotype turned up a few times. The genes are TRBV21-1 and TRBJ2-3; TRBD2 is the table's D call, not checked against the DNA. TRBV21-1 is termed a pseudogene. This CDR3 region has 18 residues. CDR3 protein: CASSKVQFGASSTDTQYF. CDR3 DNA sequence: TGTGCCAGCAGCAAAGTCCAGTTCGGGGCCTCTTCCACAGATACGCAGTATTTT.

This clonotype was seen ten or more times. DNA for the CDR3: TGCAGTGCGTCCGAGGGACGGGGCCTGTACTCCTACGAGCAGTACTTC. Translated: CSASEGRGLYSYEQYF. The J gene is TRBJ2-7, the V gene TRBV20-1; TRBD1 or TRBD2 may be the D gene (5 bases each). Germline V gene data show CDR1 as DFQATT and CDR2 as SNEGSKA (reference sequence). The CDR3 has 16 residues. The V and J ends lost 6 bases and 0 bases respectively, with 21 bases between them.

Notes on this clonotype: A read error may be the cause here, since a much bigger clone is one base away. The chain employs TRBV29-1 and TRBJ2-3; D is possibly TRBD2 (6 bases). Germline assignment: CDR1 SQVTM and CDR2 ANQGSEA. This CDR3 spans 14 amino acids. V lost 4 bases to trimming and J lost 2 bases, with 13 bases between them. The CDR3 protein is CSVAGGSVTDTQYF. DNA for the CDR3: TGCAGCGTTGCCGGAGGGAGTGTCACAGATACGCAGTATTTT.

CDR3 residues: CASSPPGQGLYNEQFF. In DNA form, the CDR3 reads TGTGCCAGCAGCCCTCCGGGACAGGGTCTCTACAATGAGCAGTTCTTC. The chain joins TRBV7-3 to TRBJ2-1; 9 positions agree with TRBD1. Germline lookup yields CDR1 SGHTA and CDR2 FQGTGA. The V and J ends lost 5 bases and 3 bases, in that order; junction bases with no gene match: 8. The CDR3 spans 16 residues.

The chain uses TRBV20-1 and TRBJ1-2; 10 bases are shared with TRBD1. This CDR3 comprises 14 residues. Trimming cost V 3 bases and J 7 bases; bases outside gene matches: 8. The V gene's germline CDR1 is DFQATT and CDR2 SNEGSKA (reference sequence). In DNA form, the CDR3 reads TGCAGTGCTAGCCGACAGGGGGCGCGGTCTGGCTACACCTTC. Translation: CSASRQGARSGYTF.

V gene TRBV7-9 combines with J gene TRBJ2-7; D uncertain. The V end was cut by 3 bases, the J end by 4 bases, with 10 bases between. Germline V CDR1 and CDR2: SEHNR, FQNEAQ (reference sequence). There are 13 residues in the CDR3. For the CDR3, the DNA is TGTGCCAGCAGCTTTTCGACGGCATACGAGCAGTACTTC. Its translation is CASSFSTAYEQYF.

This clonotype was observed a handful of times. CDR3 bases: TGTGCCAGCACCCTAAGTGGGGGGGGGACTGAAGCTTTCTTT. Protein: CASTLSGGGTEAFF. V gene TRBV7-9 combines with J gene TRBJ1-1; the D gene is possibly TRBD1 (5 bases). Per the germline V gene, CDR1 is SEHNR and CDR2 is FQNEAQ (reference sequence). Trimming left V 7 bases short and J 5 bases short, with 17 bases between. The CDR3 sequence is 14 residues long.

In nucleotides, the CDR3 is TGCGCCAGCAGCTTGGAGCTAGCGGGGGTCAATGAGCAGTTCTTC. It codes for CASSLELAGVNEQFF. V and J are TRBV5-1 and TRBJ2-1; TRBD2 agrees at 10 bases. The V gene's germline CDR1 is SGHRS and CDR2 YFSETQ. The V gene end was trimmed by 0 bases and the J gene end by 6 bases; junction bases not matched to a gene: 3. CDR3 length equals 15 residues.

CDR3 region: CAWSVRIGTGQFF. Here the CDR3 DNA reads TGTGCCTGGAGTGTACGAATCGGGACGGGGCAGTTCTTC. The gene calls are TRBV30 and TRBJ2-1, with D perhaps TRBD1 or TRBD2 (5 bases each). This CDR3 contains 13 residues. CDR1 GTSNPN and CDR2 SVGIG come from the germline V gene (reference sequence). Trimming left V 0 bases short and J 12 bases short, with 15 bases between.

This clonotype has a handful of counts. The chain links TRBV20-1 to TRBJ1-2; 9 bases agree with TRBD1. The V gene end was trimmed by 2 bases and the J gene end by 8 bases; junction bases not matched to a gene: 9. The CDR3 spans 14 residues. Germline values: CDR1 DFQATT, CDR2 SNEGSKA (reference sequence). The CDR3 region has the DNA TGCAGTGCTAGATACCAACAGGGGGCGAAGGGCTACACCTTC. Translation: CSARYQQGAKGYTF.